This TCR beta chain is drawn from a study of T cells after somatic rescue of genetic block. The V and J ends lost 3 bases and 7 bases, in that order; junction bases with no gene match: 9. CDR3 length equals 14 residues. Germline lookup yields CDR1 KGHSH and CDR2 LQKENI. Measured with immunoSEQ multiplex PCR; TCRdb has only the in-frame clones, and not every one. The sample has tens of thousands of clones, under 95% seen once; the top ten hold 2.5% to 3%. Sequencing used peripheral blood mononuclear cells (PBMCs). The TCR originated in a man aged 25 to 40. The V and J genes are TRBV18 and TRBJ2-7; TRBD1 agrees at 7 bases. The DNA of the CDR3 is TGTGCCAGCTCACCCCATGGGGACAGATGGGAGCAGTACTTC. This codes for CASSPHGDRWEQYF.